The clone carrying this T cell receptor beta chain was observed a few times. Those with hyperthyroidism were 18 to 65 years old, newly diagnosed, and ill for under 2 months. Exclusions: uncontrolled infection, other autoimmune disease, pregnancy, lactation. In making diagnoses, clinical symptoms, serum thyroxine and TRAb, thyroid ultrasound and orbital computed tomography were all used. This sample is drawn from a study of T cells in Graves' hyperthyroidism and ophthalmopathy. Turning to the study itself: Initial diagnosis, before any treatment, was when peripheral blood was collected.

The CDR3 runs to 16 residues. Germline assignment: CDR1 MDHEN and CDR2 SYDVKM. V lost 5 bases and J 2 bases, leaving 16 bases between the germline ends. Amplification yielded TCR beta CDR3 regions, with RNA transcripts as the source. The HTBI primer set drove a first-round RT-PCR of the TCR CDR3. TCRdb re-called the multiplex PCR reads through MiXCR, storing one row per CDR3 protein. Counted here are hundreds of thousands of distinct CDR3 sequences, less than 15% occurring once; the ten biggest clones make up roughly 10%. Sequenced input: blood. The chain is built from TRBV28 and TRBJ1-5; TRBD1 is a possible D gene (6 bases). The sequence was collected from a woman younger than 30 with Graves' hyperthyroidism. CDR3 protein: CASSKGGGWGNQPQHF. CDR3 sequence (DNA): TGTGCCAGCAGTAAGGGGGGAGGATGGGGCAATCAGCCCCAGCATTTT.